This is a list of T cell receptor beta chains from one sample in a study of T cells in Graves' hyperthyroidism and ophthalmopathy. TCRdb re-called the multiplex PCR reads with MiXCR, one entry per CDR3 protein. The sample lists approximately 400,000 distinct CDR3 sequences, about 14% occurring once. Sequenced material: blood. The receptors were gathered from a woman aged 25 to 45 with Graves' ophthalmopathy. CDR3s include the opening cysteine and the closing phenylalanine or tryptophan. D genes are given only for firm matches. Not all rows give a size; the values are once, few, many and, for expanded clones, a class.

clone size	D gene	V gene	J gene	CDR3 protein	CDR3 DNA
many	NA	TRBV24-1	TRBJ1-2	CATSDYIGYGYTF	TGTGCCACCAGTGATTACATTGGCTATGGCTACACCTTC
many	NA	TRBV7-2	TRBJ2-7	CASSLASNLGEQYF	TGTGCCAGCAGCCTAGCTAGCAATTTGGGAGAGCAGTACTTC
NA	NA	TRBV6-1	TRBJ2-1	CASSRLRGDNEQFF	TGTGCCAGCAGCCGTTTAAGGGGGGACAATGAGCAGTTCTTC
many	NA	TRBV2	TRBJ2-1	CASSVGGMGSYNEQFF	TGTGCCAGCAGTGTAGGCGGGATGGGCTCCTACAATGAGCAGTTCTTC
few	NA	TRBV5-6	TRBJ1-5	CASRSQLYSNQPQHF	TGTGCCAGCAGGTCACAGCTCTATAGCAATCAGCCCCAGCATTTT
NA	TRBD2	TRBV7-3	TRBJ2-1	CASSLRTSGGGNNEQFF	TGTGCCAGCAGCTTACGGACTAGCGGGGGGGGTAACAATGAGCAGTTCTTC
many	NA	TRBV11-2	TRBJ1-1	CASSFENRAEAFF	TGTGCCAGCAGCTTCGAAAACAGGGCTGAAGCTTTCTTT
many	TRBD1	TRBV4-1	TRBJ1-5	CASSHRDRSNQPQHF	TGCGCCAGCAGCCACCGGGACAGGTCGAATCAGCCCCAGCATTTT
many	TRBD2	TRBV7-2	TRBJ2-1	CASMRSGANNEQFF	TGTGCCAGCATGCGTAGCGGGGCCAACAATGAGCAGTTCTTC
many	TRBD1	TRBV28	TRBJ2-7	CASSLGPQGTSAYEQYF	TGTGCCAGCAGTTTGGGGCCACAGGGGACGTCGGCCTACGAGCAGTACTTC
NA	TRBD1	TRBV27	TRBJ1-1	CASSWTGGSNTEAFF	TGTGCCAGCAGTTGGACAGGGGGCTCGAACACTGAAGCTTTCTTT
many	NA	TRBV13	TRBJ1-1	CASSLGQSEAFF	TGTGCCAGCAGCCTCGGACAGTCTGAAGCTTTCTTT
NA	TRBD1	TRBV7-8	TRBJ1-1	CANSLVQGRNTEAFF	TGTGCCAACAGCTTAGTACAGGGGCGGAACACTGAAGCTTTCTTT
many	NA	TRBV19	TRBJ2-4	CASPPGLAKNIQYF	TGTGCCAGTCCGCCCGGACTAGCCAAAAACATTCAGTACTTC
many	NA	TRBV20-1	TRBJ1-4	CSARRNFNEKLFF	TGCAGTGCTAGGCGGAACTTTAATGAAAAACTGTTTTTT
NA	NA	TRBV4-1	TRBJ1-5	CASSQSGQLSNQPQHF	TGCGCCAGCAGCCAATCAGGGCAGCTAAGCAATCAGCCCCAGCATTTT
many	NA	TRBV12-3/TRBV12-4	TRBJ1-5	CASSAAGKRNQPQHF	TGTGCCAGCAGCGCGGCAGGGAAGCGCAATCAGCCCCAGCATTTT
many	NA	TRBV12-3/TRBV12-4	TRBJ1-1	CASSHPTLNTEAFF	TGTGCCAGCAGCCACCCGACACTGAACACTGAAGCTTTCTTT
many	NA	TRBV7-9	TRBJ2-1	CASSLQMFDEQFF	TGTGCCAGCAGCCTCCAGATGTTCGATGAGCAGTTCTTC
NA	NA	TRBV29-1	TRBJ1-1	CSVDQMGRGMGAFF	TGCAGCGTTGATCAGATGGGCAGGGGAATGGGAGCTTTCTTT
many	NA	TRBV30	TRBJ2-7	CAWSVDEQYF	TGTGCCTGGAGTGTAGACGAGCAGTACTTC
NA	NA	TRBV10-2	TRBJ2-5	CASGGRSYQETQYF	TGCGCCAGTGGGGGCAGATCCTATCAAGAGACCCAGTACTTC